This TCR beta chain was captured by sequencing in a study of T-cell memory formation after mild COVID-19. Points on this clonotype: Antigen specificity is unknown.

The CDR3 extends over 16 amino acids. V lost 6 bases and J lost 0, with 18 bases in between. Germline-derived CDR1 and CDR2 are DFQATT and SNEGSKA (reference sequence). Study-wide points: Clonal second-wave expansions that peaked on day 37 had unconfirmed SARS-CoV-2 specificity. Among clones contracting day 15 to 85, CD4/CD8 was balanced, whereas later expanders leaned CD4+. Pre-infection memory held some responding clones, suggesting pre-existing cross-reactive T cells responded.

5'RACE primed from the constant segment yielded TCR alpha and TCR beta cDNA libraries bearing sample barcodes and UMIs. TCRdb used MiXCR to reprocess the 5' RACE reads, holding one entry per CDR3 protein. The data hold hundreds of thousands of distinct CDR3 sequences, with roughly 15% observed a single time. The sample taken for sequencing was PBMCs or a T cell subset sorted from them (not recorded which). This clonotype was sampled from a man aged 18 to 35 who had mild COVID-19 (a few samples of this study predate the infection). Cell type and time point are not known. The chain carries TRBV20-1 and TRBJ2-4, with D maybe TRBD2 (7 bases). CDR3 coding DNA: TGCAGTGCCCCCGGGCGGGGGCTACTAGCCAAAAACATTCAGTACTTC. Protein: CSAPGRGLLAKNIQYF.